Each of the 25 T cell receptor beta chains below was sequenced from the same sample in a study of glioma-infiltrating T cells. The iRepertoire nested amplicon-rescue multiplex PCR amplified TCR alpha and beta CDR3s from RNA. TCRdb reprocessed the multiplex PCR reads with MiXCR, giving one entry per CDR3 protein. The sample yields 95,000 to 150,000 distinct CDR3 sequences, roughly 23% seen once. The specimen sequenced was glioma tissue, nonneoplastic brain tissue, or PBMCs (not recorded which). Receptors originate from a human donor with low-grade glioma or glioblastoma, undergoing nonglioma brain surgery, or in good health (not recorded which).

There are a few counts of this clonotype. This may be a read error, as it is one base from a much larger clone. The V gene is TRBV20-1, the J gene TRBJ2-4; 7 bases align to TRBD2. There are 16 residues in the CDR3. The germline V gene encodes CDR1 DFQATT and CDR2 SNEGSKA (reference sequence). The DNA of the CDR3 is TGCGGTGCTCTTCCCCCGGGGGGAAACGCCAAAAACATTCAGTACTTC. It specifies CGALPPGGNAKNIQYF.

The chain employs TRBV13 and TRBJ2-1; TRBD1 is a possible D gene (6 bases). There are 15 residues in the CDR3. V was trimmed by 6 bases and J by 7 bases, leaving 19 bases between them. CDR1 is PRHDT and CDR2 is FYEKMQ in the germline V gene (reference sequence). The CDR3 protein is CASRQDRSFGNEQFF. The CDR3 region has the DNA TGTGCCAGCAGACAAGACAGGTCCTTCGGAAATGAGCAGTTCTTC.

In this sample, this clonotype turned up a few times. This clone may be a read error of a much larger clone one base away. In DNA, the CDR3 is TGTGCCAGCAGCCAACAGGGTACCAAAAACATTCAGTACTTC. It codes for CASSQQGTKNIQYF. The chain recombines TRBV28 with TRBJ2-4; tentatively, D is TRBD1 (6 bases). Per germline, CDR1 MDHEN and CDR2 SYDVKM. V was cut by 6 bases and J by 2 bases, with 11 bases left in between. The CDR3 is made up of 14 amino acids.

This clonotype has at least ten counts. The chain recombines TRBV5-4 with TRBJ2-3, with 7 bases identical to TRBD1. Per the germline V gene, CDR1 is SGHNT and CDR2 is YYREEE (reference sequence). V dropped 3 bases and J dropped 4; count of bases not matched to a gene: 11. This CDR3 region has 16 residues. CDR3 protein: CASSSSRDRSPDTQYF. Written as DNA, the CDR3 is TGTGCCAGCAGCTCCTCCCGGGACAGATCTCCAGATACGCAGTATTTT.

This clonotype was seen only once. This sequence joins TRBV6-6 and TRBJ1-1; D is undetermined. Germline CDR1 MNHNY, CDR2 SVGAGI (reference sequence). The CDR3 consists of 9 residues. The V end lost 9 bases, the J end lost 7 bases, and 6 bases lay between the germline ends. The CDR3 reads CARNLEAFF. CDR3 coding DNA: TGTGCCAGAAACCTTGAAGCTTTCTTT.

As to this clonotype: Since a much larger clone is just one base distant, this may be a read error. The CDR3: CASSLEGQRYNEQFF. DNA of the CDR3: TGTGCCAGCAGCCTAGAGGGTCAGCGCTACAATGAGCAGTTCTTC. The chain combines TRBV6-5 with TRBJ2-1, with TRBD2 as a possible D gene (5 bases). The length of the CDR3 is 15 residues. Trimming left V 6 bases short and J 3 bases short, with 15 bases between. The V gene's germline CDR1 is MNHEY and CDR2 SVGAGI.

V gene TRBV16 combines with J gene TRBJ2-7; weak D call: TRBD1 (5 bases). The CDR3 sequence is 15 residues long. Trimming cost V 0 bases and J 3 bases, with 12 bases left between them. Germline CDR1 reads KGHSY; CDR2 reads FQNENV. CDR3 in amino acids: CASSQSMGLLYEQYF. CDR3 in DNA: TGTGCCAGCAGCCAATCGATGGGGCTGCTCTACGAGCAGTACTTC.

The chain combines TRBV18 with TRBJ1-3; TRBD1 matches at 8 bases. The germline V gene encodes CDR1 KGHSH and CDR2 LQKENI. This CDR3 has 16 amino acids. Trimming took 0 bases from V and 7 from J; bases not matched to a gene: 8. The CDR3 region is CASSPPGRQGSNTIYF. The DNA for the CDR3 is TGTGCCAGCTCACCACCGGGTCGACAGGGGAGCAACACCATATATTTT.

The chain links TRBV30 to TRBJ1-1; D is ambiguous. Trimming pared 4 bases from V and 2 bases from J, leaving 11 bases between. CDR3 size: 13 residues. The germline V gene has CDR1 GTSNPN and CDR2 SVGIG (reference sequence). DNA of the CDR3: TGTGCCTGGATGGTATTGGTCAACACTGAAGCTTTCTTT. This sequence encodes CAWMVLVNTEAFF.

This clonotype showed up many times. The rearrangement uses TRBV19 and TRBJ1-5; D is uncertain. This CDR3 comprises 16 residues. Germline lookup yields CDR1 LNHDA and CDR2 SQIVND (reference sequence). Trimming removed 1 base at V and 4 bases at J, with 14 bases between. CDR3 coding DNA: TGTGCCAGTAGTATAGGTCCGGGTCGCTCAAATCAGCCCCAGCATTTT. This codes for CASSIGPGRSNQPQHF. Combining the CDR3 with reference TRBV19 and TRBJ1-5 gives the whole variable domain DGGITQSPKYLFRKEGQNVTLSCEQNLNHDAMYWYRQDPGQGLRLIYYSQIVNDFQKGDIAEGYSVSREKKESFPLTVTSAQKNPTAFYLCASSIGPGRSNQPQHFGDGTRLSIL.

This clonotype was counted many times. The rearrangement links TRBV7-2 to TRBJ1-6, with D hard to call. V was cut by 3 bases and J by 0 bases, with 12 bases left in between. CDR1 and CDR2 (germline): SGHTA, FQGNSA. The CDR3 length is 17 residues. The CDR3 nucleotides are TGTGCCAGCAGCTTCTTTGCGTTGAGCTCCTATAATTCACCCCTCCACTTT. This gives the protein CASSFFALSSYNSPLHF.

This chain joins TRBV20-1 and TRBJ2-7; 13 bases align to TRBD2. The CDR3 is 15 amino acids. The V segment lost 4 bases and the J segment 6 bases; nucleotides outside the gene matches: 9. Looked up from germline, CDR1 is DFQATT and CDR2 is SNEGSKA (reference sequence). The CDR3 DNA reads as TGCAGTGCTATATCCGGGACTAGCGGGATTGGCGAGCAGTACTTC. Translation: CSAISGTSGIGEQYF.

Worth noting for this clonotype: This could be a read error, since a much larger clone is one nucleotide away. The genes are TRBV7-2 and TRBJ2-7, with 11 bases identical to TRBD1. Germline loops: CDR1 SGHTA, CDR2 FQGNSA. This CDR3 region has 15 residues. With V trimmed by 6 bases and J by 4 bases, 8 bases remained unmatched. The CDR3 nucleotides are TGTGCCAGCAGGGAACCCGGACAGGGGGCTTACGAGCAGTACTTC. It translates to CASREPGQGAYEQYF.

In its sample, this clonotype was seen many times. The chain couples TRBV6-1 to TRBJ2-1; unclear D gene. Between the trimmed V and J ends, which lost 6 bases and 4 bases, there was a span of 10 bases. The CDR3 totals 13 residues. Germline V lookup: CDR1 MNHNS, CDR2 SASEGT. This chain's CDR3 is CASSPSAYNEQFF. The CDR3 DNA reads TGTGCCAGCAGCCCGTCGGCTTACAATGAGCAGTTCTTC.

This clonotype was recorded many times. The gene calls are TRBV10-3 and TRBJ2-7; perhaps TRBD1 as D (5 bases). V lost 0 bases, J lost 5 bases, and 11 bases lay in between. Germline lookup yields CDR1 ENHRY and CDR2 SYGVKD. The CDR3 has 14 amino acids. The CDR3 spells CAISESIGADEQYF. CDR3 DNA: TGTGCCATCAGTGAGTCTATAGGGGCCGACGAGCAGTACTTC.

A remark on this clonotype: Possible read error: a much larger clone is one base away. V usage is TRBV6-5 and J usage is TRBJ2-2; 7 bases align to TRBD1. With V trimmed by 4 bases and J by 5 bases, 10 bases remained unmatched. Per the germline V gene, CDR1 is MNHEY and CDR2 is SVGAGI. The CDR3 sequence is 16 residues long. CDR3 sequence: CASSCGVRGYTGELFF. In DNA, the CDR3 is TGTGCCAGCAGTTGCGGTGTCAGGGGGTATACCGGGGAGCTGTTTTTT.

This clonotype was found many times. This chain links TRBV7-2 with TRBJ2-3; 7 positions match TRBD2. Trimming cost V 4 bases and J 2 bases; bases outside gene matches: 9. This CDR3 has 16 residues. Germline V gives CDR1 SGHTA, CDR2 FQGNSA. This CDR3 is CASSSRSSGVTDTQYF. The CDR3 nucleotides are TGTGCCAGCAGCTCCCGATCTAGCGGTGTCACAGATACGCAGTATTTT. The full variable domain, in which reference TRBV7-2 and TRBJ2-3 provide the parts outside the CDR3, is GAGVSQSPSNKVTEKGKDVELRCDPISGHTALYWYRQSLGQGLEFLIYFQGNSAPDKSGLPSDRFSAERTGGSVSTLTIQRTQQEDSAVYLCASSSRSSGVTDTQYFGPGTRLTVL.

This clonotype was detected ten times or more. V usage is TRBV7-9 and J usage is TRBJ1-2, with a possible D match to TRBD1 (5 bases). From germline, CDR1 is SEHNR and CDR2 FQNEAQ (reference sequence). The length of the CDR3 is 15 residues. V lost 5 bases to trimming and J lost 8 bases, with 21 bases between them. CDR3 amino acids: CASSLNSPGTLGYTF. The CDR3, as DNA: TGTGCCAGCAGCCTAAACAGCCCCGGGACGTTAGGCTACACCTTC.

Relative to its sample, this clonotype is medium-sized. The chain employs TRBV28 and TRBJ1-1; D remains ambiguous. The CDR3 has 11 amino acids. Germline-derived CDR1 and CDR2 are MDHEN and SYDVKM. Trimming shortened V by 7 bases and J by 10 bases, and 13 bases separated the two germline ends. The CDR3 DNA sequence: TGTGCCAGCATCTCCCCACTCGGAGCTTTCTTT. As protein: CASISPLGAFF.

The chain recombines TRBV19 with TRBJ2-3; D is ambiguous. Trimming stripped 6 bases from V and 8 bases from J, with 21 bases between. CDR1 is LNHDA, CDR2 SQIVND, per germline (reference sequence). The length of the CDR3 is 15 residues. This CDR3 reads CASRTLDSAGSTQYF. CDR3 bases: TGTGCCAGTAGGACTCTAGACTCCGCCGGATCTACGCAGTATTTT.

This clonotype showed up many times. V gene TRBV27 combines with J gene TRBJ1-5; tentative D call: TRBD1 (5 bases). Germline V gives CDR1 MNHEY, CDR2 SMNVEV (reference sequence). V was trimmed by 2 bases and J by 0 bases, leaving 11 bases between them. This CDR3 is 16 amino acids long. CDR3 in DNA: TGTGCCAGCAGTTTAGGGGGTTGGGGTAGCAATCAGCCCCAGCATTTT. Protein sequence: CASSLGGWGSNQPQHF.

This clonotype was recorded many times. This chain uses TRBV20-1 with TRBJ2-7, with a weak D call TRBD2 (6 bases). This CDR3 comprises 14 residues. Trimming cost V 0 bases and J 1 base, with 10 bases left between them. CDR1 and CDR2 (germline): DFQATT, SNEGSKA (reference sequence). Here the CDR3 reads CSARDYLASYEQYF. The CDR3 nucleotides are TGCAGTGCTAGAGATTATCTAGCGTCCTACGAGCAGTACTTC.

On this clonotype: The final CDR3 position lacks the conserved phenylalanine or tryptophan, pointing to a likely read error. The chain recombines TRBV10-3 with TRBJ2-7; 7 bases line up with TRBD2. After removal of 2 bases from V and 6 bases from J, the junction contained 4 bases not matched to a gene. The germline CDR1 and CDR2 sequences are ENHRY and SYGVKD. The CDR3 loop spans 13 amino acids. The CDR3 nucleotides read TGTGCCATCAGTGAGGAGCGGGAAGGCGAGCAGTACCTC. This gives the protein CAISEEREGEQYL.

This clonotype was observed at least ten times. This rearrangement joins TRBV20-1 to TRBJ2-1, with D hard to call. Germline-derived CDR1 and CDR2 are DFQATT and SNEGSKA (reference sequence). CDR3 length: 13 residues. V dropped 7 bases and J dropped 5 bases, with 15 bases sitting between them. The CDR3 sequence is CSVREARNNEQFF. As DNA, the CDR3 is TGCAGTGTTCGAGAGGCCCGCAACAATGAGCAGTTCTTC.

Of note for this clonotype: This may stem from a read error, because a much larger clone lies one nucleotide away. V gene TRBV27 combines with J gene TRBJ2-4; the D gene is possibly TRBD2 (7 bases). With 4 bases removed from V and 2 bases from J, the gap between germline ends came to 18 bases. There are 17 residues in the CDR3. Germline V lookup: CDR1 MNHEY, CDR2 SMNVEV (reference sequence). This chain's CDR3 is CASSYFDGGPSKNIQYF. The CDR3 region has the DNA TGTGCCAGCAGTTACTTCGACGGGGGGCCCTCCAAAAACATTCAGTACTTC.